This T cell receptor (beta chain) was found in a study of identifying expanded T cells in peripheral blood. The study, taken as a whole, reports: Across healthy donors, higher total template counts meant significantly greater roughly two-week count variance.

A note on this clone: Its antigen is not known.

No infections or other immune events were documented during collection. TCRdb keeps only in-frame clones here, not all; method: immunoSEQ multiplex PCR. The sample gives approximately 120,000 clones, roughly 84% of which show up once; roughly 3.3% is in the top ten. The ends were cut back, 3 bases at V and 0 bases at J, with 14 bases in the middle. CDR1 SGHTA and CDR2 FQGNSA come from the germline V gene. CDR3 length: 16 amino acids. The specimen sequenced was blood. The genes are TRBV7-2 and TRBJ1-1, with a possible D match to TRBD1 (5 bases). The TCR comes from a person between 18 and 75 years old in good health. CDR3 in amino acids: CASSLAGRGMNTEAFF. The CDR3 nucleotides are TGTGCCAGCAGCTTGGCAGGGCGAGGGATGAACACTGAAGCTTTCTTT.